The clone carrying this TCR beta chain is classed as medium-sized. Its antigen is unidentified. Since it is a stray read in a library aimed at alpha chains, this beta chain has a size that is not meaningful. These data are taken from a study of spatial heterogeneity in lung cancer. This CDR3 has 13 amino acids. The germline V gene encodes CDR1 DFQATT and CDR2 SNEGSKA (reference sequence). The V and J ends lost 4 bases and 4 bases, in that order; junction bases with no gene match: 6. TCRdb reprocessed the 5' RACE reads with MiXCR, giving one entry per CDR3 protein. The sample contains approximately 11,000 distinct CDR3 sequences, under 6.5% of which appear only once. The study, taken as a whole, reports: Tumor mutation counts were tracked by expanded intratumoral alpha and beta TCR counts.

Noted time point: sample taken at primary tumor resection. The approximately 70 donors had untreated early-stage non-small cell lung cancer. Extraction of whole RNA from tumor, nontumor lung or frozen PBMC preceded unsorted sequencing. V and J are TRBV20-1 and TRBJ1-1; 7 positions agree with TRBD1. This TCR was recovered from a male donor with early-stage non-small cell lung cancer. The sequencing used lung tumor tissue, collected at surgery. DNA of the CDR3: TGCAGTGCTACACCCACAGGGGCCACTGAAGCTTTCTTT. Amino acids: CSATPTGATEAFF.